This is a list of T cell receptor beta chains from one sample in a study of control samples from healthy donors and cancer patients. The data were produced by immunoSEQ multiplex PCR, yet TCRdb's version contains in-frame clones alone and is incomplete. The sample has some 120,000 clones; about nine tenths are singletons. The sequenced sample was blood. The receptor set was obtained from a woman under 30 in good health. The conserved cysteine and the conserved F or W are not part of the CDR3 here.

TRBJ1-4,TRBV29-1,SVGGNNEKLF
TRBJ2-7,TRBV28,ASSFGVSSYEQY
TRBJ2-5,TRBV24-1,ATSDSSEVETQY
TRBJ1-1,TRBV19,ASSIGQGNTEAF
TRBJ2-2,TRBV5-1,ASSLARGGVDTGELF
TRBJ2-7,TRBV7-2,ASSLGMGALAYEQY
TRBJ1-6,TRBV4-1,ASSQDMEVH
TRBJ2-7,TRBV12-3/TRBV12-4,ASSLGLSYEQY
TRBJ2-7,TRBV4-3,ASSQGLVGTTYEQY
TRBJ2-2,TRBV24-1,ATSENRFYTGELF
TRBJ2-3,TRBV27,ASSATGTGSSTQY
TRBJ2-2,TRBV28,ASSLTGYTGELF
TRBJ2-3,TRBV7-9,ASSLALLTTDTQY
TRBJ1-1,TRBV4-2,ASSHGERTGRAEAF
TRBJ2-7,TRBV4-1,ASSQEGTDFPYEQY
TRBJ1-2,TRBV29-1,SVGQFLNYGYT
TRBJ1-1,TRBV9,ASSASGHLNTEAF
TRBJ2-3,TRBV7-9,ASNPEGAPDTDTQY
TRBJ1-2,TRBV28,ASSDNQGRYT
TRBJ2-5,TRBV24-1,ATSDLGETQY
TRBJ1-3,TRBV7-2,ASSFFNSGNTIY
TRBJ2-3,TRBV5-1,ASSYRQGGPDTQY
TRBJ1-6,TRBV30,AWSVLRTSNSPLH
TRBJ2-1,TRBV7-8,ASSRIYRGSSYNEQF
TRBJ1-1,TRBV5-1,ASSFYDRADTEAF
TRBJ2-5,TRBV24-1,ATSDPGSQETQY
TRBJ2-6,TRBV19,ASSPRQGAYTGANVLT
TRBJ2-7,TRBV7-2,ASPLPGEQY
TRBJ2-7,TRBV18,ASSFGQGYEQY
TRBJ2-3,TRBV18,ASSPAPGTSGSYSEDTQY
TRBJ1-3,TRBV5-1,ASETGPRQGRIFSENTIY
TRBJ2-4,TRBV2,ASSGGIIQY
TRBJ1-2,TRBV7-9,ASSFRGQNYGYT
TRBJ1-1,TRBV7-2,ASSLTPAGQTEAF
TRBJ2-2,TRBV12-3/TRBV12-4,ASSFSGELF
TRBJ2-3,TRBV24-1,ATSALGQGEDTQY
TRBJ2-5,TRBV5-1,ASSGGRRLETQY
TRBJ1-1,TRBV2,ASSSGVLTEAF
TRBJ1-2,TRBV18,ASSPVAGEYGYT
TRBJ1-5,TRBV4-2,ASSSQLGGGYNQPQH
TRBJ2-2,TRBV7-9,ASSQRTGTHSGELF
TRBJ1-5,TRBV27,ASRGTGAQPQH
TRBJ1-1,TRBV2,ASMVLGPSAEAF
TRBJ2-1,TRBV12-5,ASGSSLGGRDYNEQF
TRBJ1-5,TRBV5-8,ASSLQGYSNQPQH
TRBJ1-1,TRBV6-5,ASSYSPGNTEAF
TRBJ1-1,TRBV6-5,ASSLRVNTEAF
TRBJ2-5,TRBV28,ASSLSWLPSGDQETQY
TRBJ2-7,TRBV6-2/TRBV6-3,ASSYYRAYEQY
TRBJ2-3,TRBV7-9,ASSSGRGTDTQY
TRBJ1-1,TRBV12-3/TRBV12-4,ASSPDREAF
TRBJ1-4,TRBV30,AWSVTGAEKLF
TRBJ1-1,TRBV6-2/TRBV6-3,ASSYWTGNTEAF
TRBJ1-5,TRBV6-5,ASRGTDGRNQPQH
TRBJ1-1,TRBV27,ASSLTGYLNTEAF